The clone carrying this TCR beta chain has more than one count but fewer than ten. Clinical history as reported by participants underpinned cohort assignment. This record belongs to a study of blood T cell repertoires in COVID-19. This table comes from immunoSEQ multiplex PCR, and its TCRdb copy is limited to in-frame clones, with some not included. Altogether 350,000 to 550,000 clones are present, nearly 90% being singletons, with the ten largest covering roughly 1.9%. Germline V gives CDR1 LNHDA, CDR2 SQIVND (reference sequence). The CDR3 spans 15 residues. V lost 7 bases, J lost 0 bases, and 13 bases lay in between.

The genes are TRBV19 and TRBJ1-3; D not certain. The specimen sequenced was PBMCs or T cells enriched from blood (not recorded which). This sequence was found in a woman under 30 with acute COVID-19. The CDR3: CASKPAVLSGNTIYF. CDR3 DNA sequence: TGTGCCAGTAAACCCGCGGTCCTCTCTGGAAACACCATATATTTT.